A selection of T cell receptor beta chains follows, all from one sample in a study of cytomegalovirus exposure and HLA in healthy donors. The repertoire was sequenced with immunoSEQ multiplex PCR; TCRdb's copy has only in-frame clones and lacks some. The sample holds roughly 60,000 clones. Sequencing was performed on PBMCs. The receptors stem from a woman aged 18-29 years in good health and CMV-seronegative. CDR3s include the opening cysteine and the closing phenylalanine or tryptophan. Each record gives: J gene, D gene, V gene, CDR3 protein, CDR3 DNA. The D gene is left open where the match is weak.

J: TRBJ1-2
D: .
V: TRBV9
CDR3: CASSAVGGPYGYTF
DNA: TGTGCCAGCAGTGCCGTCGGGGGGCCCTATGGCTACACCTTC

J: TRBJ1-5
D: TRBD1
V: TRBV5-1
CDR3: CASSSGTGGSNQPQHF
DNA: TGCGCCAGCAGCTCCGGGACAGGTGGGAGCAATCAGCCCCAGCATTTT

J: TRBJ2-1
D: TRBD2
V: TRBV28
CDR3: CASSLFLAGALGNEQFF
DNA: TGTGCCAGCAGTTTATTCCTAGCGGGAGCTTTGGGGAATGAGCAGTTCTTC

J: TRBJ2-1
D: TRBD2
V: TRBV29-1
CDR3: CSGREGEQFF
DNA: TGCAGCGGCAGGGAGGGTGAGCAGTTCTTC

J: TRBJ1-1
D: .
V: TRBV20-1
CDR3: CNASVDEAFF
DNA: TGCAATGCTAGTGTAGATGAAGCTTTCTTT

J: TRBJ1-1
D: .
V: TRBV11-2
CDR3: CASSLPRGGGNTEAFF
DNA: TGTGCCAGCAGCTTACCCAGGGGAGGGGGAAACACTGAAGCTTTCTTT

J: TRBJ1-1
D: .
V: TRBV2
CDR3: CASSESWGGTEAFF
DNA: TGTGCCAGCAGTGAATCGTGGGGGGGCACTGAAGCTTTCTTT

J: TRBJ1-1
D: TRBD1
V: TRBV29-1
CDR3: CSVGDRDTEAFF
DNA: TGCAGCGTCGGGGACAGGGACACTGAAGCTTTCTTT

J: TRBJ1-3
D: .
V: TRBV5-1
CDR3: CASSLQASGNTIYF
DNA: TGCGCCAGCAGCTTACAGGCGTCTGGAAACACCATATATTTT

J: TRBJ2-7
D: TRBD1
V: TRBV5-1
CDR3: CASSLGPGGVPYEQYF
DNA: TGCGCCAGCAGCTTGGGACCAGGGGGCGTCCCCTACGAGCAGTACTTC

J: TRBJ2-1
D: .
V: TRBV30
CDR3: CAWSVTAGQFF
DNA: TGTGCCTGGAGTGTCACAGCTGGGCAGTTCTTC

J: TRBJ1-1
D: .
V: TRBV6-6
CDR3: CASSYRGGYTEAFF
DNA: TGTGCCAGCAGTTACAGGGGAGGGTACACTGAAGCTTTCTTT

J: TRBJ2-3
D: TRBD2
V: TRBV18
CDR3: CASSPTSGGIDTQYF
DNA: TGTGCCAGCTCACCAACTTCGGGGGGGATTGATACGCAGTATTTT

J: TRBJ1-5
D: .
V: TRBV7-8
CDR3: CASSSRENSNQPQHF
DNA: TGTGCCAGCAGCAGCCGGGAGAATAGCAATCAGCCCCAGCATTTT

J: TRBJ1-2
D: TRBD1
V: TRBV28
CDR3: CASSPRDRGYYGYTF
DNA: TGTGCCAGCAGTCCGAGGGACAGGGGTTACTATGGCTACACCTTC

J: TRBJ1-4
D: .
V: TRBV5-6
CDR3: CASSLRTGGIEKLFF
DNA: TGTGCCAGCAGCTTGCGGACGGGAGGTATTGAAAAACTGTTTTTT

J: TRBJ1-3
D: .
V: TRBV13
CDR3: CASSPGVLSGNTIYF
DNA: TGTGCCAGCAGCCCGGGAGTACTCTCTGGAAACACCATATATTTT

J: TRBJ2-3
D: TRBD1
V: TRBV6-1
CDR3: CASSETGGGNTQYF
DNA: TGTGCCAGCAGTGAAACAGGGGGCGGAAATACGCAGTATTTT

J: TRBJ1-2
D: .
V: TRBV6-5
CDR3: CASSSGQGGYGYTF
DNA: TGTGCCAGCAGCTCCGGGCAGGGCGGCTATGGCTACACCTTC

J: TRBJ2-7
D: .
V: TRBV10-1
CDR3: CASSGAVITYEQYF
DNA: TGCGCCAGCAGTGGAGCGGTTATTACCTACGAGCAGTACTTC

J: TRBJ1-2
D: .
V: TRBV15
CDR3: CATSPPNRNGYTF
DNA: TGTGCCACCAGCCCCCCTAACAGGAATGGCTACACCTTC

J: TRBJ1-2
D: .
V: TRBV18
CDR3: CASSRGDLEGYTF
DNA: TGTGCCAGCTCACGAGGAGACCTGGAGGGCTACACCTTC

J: TRBJ1-3
D: TRBD1
V: TRBV18
CDR3: CASSPSGGGENTIYF
DNA: TGTGCCAGCTCACCATCCGGAGGGGGCGAAAACACCATATATTTT

J: TRBJ2-6
D: .
V: TRBV5-1
CDR3: CASSPRTASSGANVLTF
DNA: TGCGCCAGCAGCCCGCGTACTGCCTCCTCTGGGGCCAACGTCCTGACTTTC

J: TRBJ2-7
D: .
V: TRBV5-1
CDR3: CASSPGQEGTYEQYF
DNA: TGCGCCAGCAGCCCCGGACAGGAGGGAACCTACGAGCAGTACTTC

J: TRBJ2-1
D: TRBD2
V: TRBV5-1
CDR3: CASSLGISGNEQFF
DNA: TGCGCCAGCAGCTTGGGTATTAGCGGGAATGAGCAGTTCTTC

J: TRBJ2-7
D: TRBD2
V: TRBV9
CDR3: CASSGPGLVGEQYF
DNA: TGTGCCAGCAGTGGGCCGGGACTAGTAGGGGAGCAGTACTTC

J: TRBJ1-3
D: TRBD1
V: TRBV7-9
CDR3: CASSFSLDRGSGNTIYF
DNA: TGTGCCAGCAGCTTCTCTCTGGACAGGGGATCTGGAAACACCATATATTTT

J: TRBJ1-2
D: TRBD1
V: TRBV5-1
CDR3: CASSWGQGAINSYTF
DNA: TGCGCCAGCAGCTGGGGACAGGGGGCGATTAACAGCTACACCTTC

J: TRBJ1-2
D: .
V: TRBV18
CDR3: CASSPSQAPHYGYTF
DNA: TGTGCCAGCTCACCAAGTCAGGCACCCCACTATGGCTACACCTTC

J: TRBJ2-1
D: .
V: TRBV29-1
CDR3: CSGLRGSSDNEQFF
DNA: TGCAGCGGGCTGAGAGGAAGCTCCGACAATGAGCAGTTCTTC

J: TRBJ2-7
D: TRBD2
V: TRBV15
CDR3: CATSRDKAGAYEQYF
DNA: TGTGCCACCAGCAGAGATAAGGCGGGAGCCTACGAGCAGTACTTC

J: TRBJ1-1
D: TRBD1
V: TRBV18
CDR3: CASSPGQGNEAFF
DNA: TGTGCCAGCTCACCAGGACAGGGGAATGAAGCTTTCTTT

J: TRBJ2-7
D: .
V: TRBV30
CDR3: CAGTTGVSYEQYF
DNA: TGTGCCGGGACGACTGGAGTCTCCTACGAGCAGTACTTC

J: TRBJ2-1
D: TRBD2
V: TRBV29-1
CDR3: CSVEGLANEQFF
DNA: TGCAGCGTTGAAGGACTAGCGAACGAGCAGTTCTTC

J: TRBJ2-1
D: .
V: TRBV5-1
CDR3: CASSSYFGEEQFF
DNA: TGCGCCAGCAGCTCCTATTTCGGGGAGGAGCAGTTCTTC

J: TRBJ2-6
D: TRBD2
V: TRBV9
CDR3: CASSSGGAWGANVLTF
DNA: TGTGCCAGCAGCTCCGGGGGGGCCTGGGGGGCCAACGTCCTGACTTTC

J: TRBJ2-4
D: TRBD1
V: TRBV7-7
CDR3: CASSSPVRDRYLLAKNIQYF
DNA: TGTGCTAGCAGCTCTCCGGTGAGGGACAGGTATCTTTTGGCCAAAAACATTCAGTACTTC

J: TRBJ1-1
D: .
V: TRBV11-3
CDR3: CASSLTRGSAEAFF
DNA: TGTGCCAGCAGCTTGACCAGGGGTAGCGCTGAAGCTTTCTTT

J: TRBJ1-6
D: .
V: TRBV5-1
CDR3: CASSWAGKNDSPLHF
DNA: TGCGCCAGCAGCTGGGCAGGGAAGAACGATTCACCCCTCCACTTT

J: TRBJ2-1
D: TRBD2
V: TRBV6-1
CDR3: CASSTSSGRHNEQFF
DNA: TGTGCCAGCAGTACTTCTAGCGGGAGGCACAATGAGCAGTTCTTC

J: TRBJ2-3
D: .
V: TRBV11-2
CDR3: CASSSVGDTMGDTQYF
DNA: TGTGCCAGCAGCTCGGTAGGGGACACCATGGGGGATACGCAGTATTTT

J: TRBJ1-1
D: .
V: TRBV19
CDR3: CASSIGGGNTEAFF
DNA: TGTGCCAGTAGTATAGGAGGGGGGAACACTGAAGCTTTCTTT